A single sample gave rise to the 27 T cell receptor beta chains below, sequenced in a study of shared clonotypes between healthy human individuals. Repertoires were generated with immunoSEQ multiplex PCR, while TCRdb's copy carries only in-frame clones and drops some. The repertoire consists of about 2.1 million clones, with about 94% occurring once and the leading ten covering 1.5% to 2%. Naive CD8 cells were CD45RO-negative, positively selected for CCR7, excluding terminally differentiated effector memory CD45RA+ cells. The source material was naive CD8+ T cells from PBMCs. All receptors derive from a man aged 18 to 30 in good health. Some clones in this sample may be carry-over from other donors' samples.

The chain recombines TRBV19 with TRBJ1-3; TRBD1 agrees at 7 bases. The CDR3 is 15 amino acids. Germline CDR1 LNHDA, CDR2 SQIVND (reference sequence). With 5 bases clipped from V and 2 bases from J, the junction kept 6 bases outside the gene matches. In nucleotides, the CDR3 is TGTGCCAGTAGTCGGCAGGGGGTCGCTGGAAACACCATATATTTT. This encodes CASSRQGVAGNTIYF.

This chain joins TRBV6-1 and TRBJ1-2; D gene ambiguous. The CDR3 length is 15 residues. V was cut by 2 bases and J by 4 bases, with 14 bases left in between. The germline CDR1 and CDR2 sequences are MNHNS and SASEGT. The CDR3 DNA is TGTGCCAGCAGTGAATGGGCGGGAAGCGGCTATGGCTACACCTTC. It codes for CASSEWAGSGYGYTF.

The rearrangement joins TRBV27 to TRBJ1-1; 7 bases are shared with TRBD1. Germline V gene data show CDR1 as MNHEY and CDR2 as SMNVEV (reference sequence). Trimming took 2 bases from V and 1 from J; bases not matched to a gene: 4. The CDR3 totals 15 residues. The CDR3 here is CASSLRGTANTEAFF. Written as DNA, the CDR3 is TGTGCCAGCAGTTTAAGGGGGACAGCGAACACTGAAGCTTTCTTT.

This chain joins TRBV6-6 and TRBJ1-1; D is unclear. Trimming removed 0 bases from V and 6 bases from J, with 5 bases in between. Germline CDR1 reads MNHNY; CDR2 reads SVGAGI (reference sequence). This CDR3 comprises 12 residues. CDR3 protein: CASSYSLAEAFF. The CDR3 nucleotides read TGTGCCAGCAGTTACTCCTTAGCTGAAGCTTTCTTT.

This sequence joins TRBV9 and TRBJ2-1, with TRBD1 identical over 7 bases. This CDR3 spans 15 amino acids. Germline V gene sequence: CDR1 SGDLS, CDR2 YYNGEE. V shed 3 bases, J shed 9 bases, and the junction held 12 bases outside the gene matches. As DNA, the CDR3 is TGTGCCAGCAGCGCGACCGGGACAGTCGGCGGTGAGCAGTTCTTC. Its translation is CASSATGTVGGEQFF.

The chain employs TRBV19 and TRBJ2-7, with TRBD2 matching 7 bases. Trimming took 3 bases from V and 5 from J; bases not matched to a gene: 13. From germline, CDR1 is LNHDA and CDR2 SQIVND (reference sequence). The CDR3 loop spans 16 amino acids. DNA of the CDR3: TGTGCCAGTAGTATGGGAGCGGGACGGTCGGAGGACGAGCAGTACTTC. It translates to CASSMGAGRSEDEQYF. Using reference TRBV19 and TRBJ2-7 for the parts outside the CDR3, the full variable domain is DGGITQSPKYLFRKEGQNVTLSCEQNLNHDAMYWYRQDPGQGLRLIYYSQIVNDFQKGDIAEGYSVSREKKESFPLTVTSAQKNPTAFYLCASSMGAGRSEDEQYFGPGTRLTVT.

CDR3 DNA sequence: TGTGCCAGCAGGGCGGAGGTGGGCATGAACACTGAAGCTTTCTTT. Amino acids: CASRAEVGMNTEAFF. The chain has TRBV6-4 and TRBJ1-1, with D unresolved. V was cut by 6 bases and J by 0 bases, with 14 bases left in between. Germline V gene lookup returns CDR1 MRHNA and CDR2 SNTAGT. The CDR3 runs to 15 residues.

This sequence joins TRBV13 and TRBJ1-1, with D possibly matching TRBD1 (6 bases). CDR3 size: 15 residues. V was pared by 8 bases and J by 2 bases, with 18 bases between. Germline CDR1 is PRHDT and CDR2 is FYEKMQ (reference sequence). The CDR3 here is CASLGGGPLNTEAFF. In DNA, the CDR3 is TGTGCCAGCCTCGGGGGGGGCCCCCTAAACACTGAAGCTTTCTTT.

The V gene is TRBV28, the J gene TRBJ1-2; D is ambiguous. Between the trimmed V and J ends, which lost 5 bases and 4 bases, there was a span of 14 bases. The CDR3 length is 14 residues. Germline CDR1 reads MDHEN; CDR2 reads SYDVKM. Written as DNA, the CDR3 is TGTGCCAGCAGTCCTATAGGTGTCCCCTATGGCTACACCTTC. This sequence encodes CASSPIGVPYGYTF.

In its sample, this clone was seen once. The rearrangement joins TRBV19 to TRBJ2-7; D is possibly TRBD1 or TRBD2 (5 bases each). This CDR3 region has 14 residues. Trimming stripped 5 bases from V and 3 bases from J, with 14 bases between. Germline V gene lookup returns CDR1 LNHDA and CDR2 SQIVND (reference sequence). The CDR3 coding sequence is TGTGCCAGTAGTCCGGGACGTCGTAACTACGAGCAGTACTTC. Protein product: CASSPGRRNYEQYF.

This clone has more than one count but fewer than ten. V usage is TRBV28 and J usage is TRBJ1-5, with 7 bases lining up with TRBD1. This CDR3 spans 15 amino acids. Trimming took 5 bases from V and 0 from J; bases not matched to a gene: 4. The V gene's germline CDR1 is MDHEN and CDR2 SYDVKM. CDR3 coding DNA: TGTGCCAGCAGTAGCGACAGGGCTAGCAATCAGCCCCAGCATTTT. It yields the protein CASSSDRASNQPQHF.

The chain couples TRBV11-2 to TRBJ2-1; 11 nucleotides agree with TRBD2. After removal of 5 bases from V and 4 bases from J, the junction contained 4 bases not matched to a gene. The CDR3 runs 15 residues. Germline-derived CDR1 and CDR2 are SGHAT and FQNNGV. CDR3 nucleotide sequence: TGTGCCAGCAGCCCTACTAGCGGGGGATACAATGAGCAGTTCTTC. Translation gives CASSPTSGGYNEQFF.

This clone was recorded only once. The CDR3 DNA is TGTGCCAGCAGACAAGGTGGGACTAGCGGGATCTACGAGCAGTACTTC. It codes for CASRQGGTSGIYEQYF. The V and J genes are TRBV11-2 and TRBJ2-5, with TRBD2 matching 13 bases. With the DNA end fitting TRBJ2-7 better, the J assignment may be wrong. From germline, CDR1 is SGHAT and CDR2 FQNNGV. The CDR3 is made up of 16 amino acids.

The V gene is TRBV6-5, the J gene TRBJ2-3; 8 positions agree with TRBD2. The germline gives CDR1 MNHEY, CDR2 SVGAGI. V gave up 6 bases and J gave up 5 bases; unmatched junction bases: 10. CDR3 length: 15 residues. Written as DNA, the CDR3 is TGTGCCAGCAGGCAAGACGGGAGGGCCGGAGATACGCAGTATTTT. It yields the protein CASRQDGRAGDTQYF.

This chain joins TRBV4-3 and TRBJ2-1; D gene ambiguous. V was clipped by 0 bases and J by 4 bases, with 16 bases between them. The germline CDR1 and CDR2 sequences are LGHNA and YSLEER. This CDR3 is built from 17 residues. The CDR3 protein is CASSQDIYRTQYNEQFF. The CDR3 DNA is TGCGCCAGCAGCCAAGATATCTATAGGACCCAATACAATGAGCAGTTCTTC.

V usage is TRBV5-1 and J usage is TRBJ2-7; 7 bases map to TRBD1. The CDR3 spans 18 residues. Trimming removed 3 bases from V and 0 bases from J; junction bases left unmatched: 15. The germline gives CDR1 SGHRS, CDR2 YFSETQ. This CDR3 reads CASSSGQTDVWSSYEQYF. CDR3 sequence (DNA): TGCGCCAGCAGCTCGGGACAGACAGACGTCTGGAGCTCCTACGAGCAGTACTTC.

V usage is TRBV9 and J usage is TRBJ1-1; D perhaps matches TRBD1 (6 bases). Deletions cut 0 bases from V and 5 bases from J, with 14 bases between. Germline V gene lookup returns CDR1 SGDLS and CDR2 YYNGEE. CDR3 length equals 15 residues. CDR3 nucleotide sequence: TGTGCCAGCAGCGTAGATGGTGGGGGGCAGACTGAAGCTTTCTTT. Amino acid sequence: CASSVDGGGQTEAFF.

The chain links TRBV7-2 to TRBJ2-3; tentatively, D is TRBD1 (5 bases). This CDR3 comprises 16 residues. V shed 1 base and J shed 2 bases, with 13 bases lying between them. In germline, CDR1 is SGHTA, CDR2 FQGNSA. The DNA of the CDR3 is TGTGCCAGCAGCTTAGGAACAGGCACCTACACAGATACGCAGTATTTT. This translates into CASSLGTGTYTDTQYF.

The CDR3 spells CASSQDRWFRGEAFF. The DNA for the CDR3 is TGCGCCAGCAGCCAAGATAGGTGGTTCCGAGGTGAAGCTTTCTTT. V and J are TRBV4-3 and TRBJ1-1; D gene ambiguous. Per germline, CDR1 LGHNA and CDR2 YSLEER. This CDR3 is built from 15 residues. V gave up 0 bases and J gave up 7 bases, with 15 bases separating them.

The chain combines TRBV15 with TRBJ2-7; D is undetermined. This CDR3 is built from 15 residues. Trimming removed 6 bases at V and 0 bases at J, with 15 bases between. Looked up from germline, CDR1 is LNHNV and CDR2 is YYDKDF (reference sequence). CDR3 loop: CATSPTDWSSYEQYF. The CDR3 DNA follows: TGTGCCACCAGTCCGACGGATTGGAGCTCCTACGAGCAGTACTTC.

The chain has TRBV7-9 and TRBJ2-1; tentatively, D is TRBD2 (6 bases). V gave up 5 bases and J gave up 5 bases, with 19 bases separating them. Germline assignment: CDR1 SEHNR and CDR2 FQNEAQ (reference sequence). The CDR3 length is 16 residues. The CDR3 DNA sequence: TGTGCCAGCAGCGACCGTACTAGCTCGGTAAACAATGAGCAGTTCTTC. Its protein is CASSDRTSSVNNEQFF.

V gene TRBV13 combines with J gene TRBJ2-7; TRBD2 is a possible D gene (7 bases). Germline assignment: CDR1 PRHDT and CDR2 FYEKMQ (reference sequence). The length of the CDR3 is 16 residues. V was shortened by 0 bases and J by 2 bases, with 14 bases between the two germline ends. DNA for the CDR3: TGTGCCAGCAGCTTAGGCCGGGGGGCAGGGGCCTACGAGCAGTACTTC. Protein: CASSLGRGAGAYEQYF.

This chain uses TRBV9 with TRBJ2-1; D is possibly TRBD2 (5 bases). This CDR3 contains 15 residues. Trimming stripped 3 bases from V and 6 bases from J, with 16 bases between. CDR1 is SGDLS, CDR2 YYNGEE, per germline. The CDR3 sequence: CASSAPEGWGNEQFF. The CDR3 DNA is TGTGCCAGCAGCGCGCCCGAGGGATGGGGCAATGAGCAGTTCTTC.

This clone appeared once. The gene calls are TRBV29-1 and TRBJ2-1; no clear D gene. Germline V gives CDR1 SQVTM, CDR2 ANQGSEA. CDR3 length: 13 residues. V dropped 4 bases and J dropped 5 bases, with 12 bases sitting between them. CDR3 coding DNA: TGCAGCGTTGTAGGACCTGGAGACAATGAGCAGTTCTTC. As protein: CSVVGPGDNEQFF.

The chain uses TRBV4-3 and TRBJ2-1, with 13 bases fitting TRBD2. The CDR3 has 22 amino acids. J was trimmed by 10 bases and V by 0 bases; bases with no gene match: 24. CDR1 is LGHNA, CDR2 YSLEER, per germline. The CDR3: CASSQDSTRGTSGGDHRVEQFF. The CDR3 DNA is TGCGCCAGCAGCCAAGATTCTACGAGGGGCACTAGCGGGGGGGACCACAGGGTAGAGCAGTTCTTC.

This clone was found once. The chain recombines TRBV5-6 with TRBJ1-1; no firm D call. Looked up from germline, CDR1 is SGHDT and CDR2 is YYEEEE. Deletions cut 2 bases from V and 5 bases from J, with 7 bases between. CDR3 length equals 12 residues. Here the CDR3 DNA reads TGTGCCAGCAGCTTTTTGAGAACTGAAGCTTTCTTT. Translated, it gives CASSFLRTEAFF.

This clone was seen a single time. The CDR3 protein is CASSLSSRHGEQYF. CDR3 in DNA: TGTGCCAGCAGTTTATCCTCCCGACACGGAGAGCAGTACTTC. The chain employs TRBV27 and TRBJ2-7; the D is unclear. Germline CDR1 reads MNHEY; CDR2 reads SMNVEV (reference sequence). Trimming took off 0 bases at V and 7 bases at J, with 13 bases between the two ends. The length of the CDR3 is 14 residues.